The 5 T cell receptor beta chains presented below share a single source sample, sequenced in a study of shared clonotypes between healthy human individuals. The data were produced by immunoSEQ multiplex PCR, yet TCRdb's version contains in-frame clones alone and is incomplete. Of 2 million or so clones in the sample, about 95% were seen once. CD45RO-negative, CCR7-selected cells formed the naive CD8 fraction, which excluded terminally differentiated effector memory CD45RA+ cells. Input material: naive CD8+ T cells sorted from blood. The receptors come from a man between 18 and 29 years old in good health.

In this sample, this clone turned up once. The V gene is TRBV6-5, the J gene TRBJ2-7; 7 nucleotides line up with TRBD2. The V segment lost 6 bases and the J segment 5 bases; nucleotides outside the gene matches: 13. Germline V gene data show CDR1 as MNHEY and CDR2 as SVGAGI. The CDR3 is 15 residues long. The CDR3 coding sequence is TGTGCCAGCAGGCCTTCCAGGGAGGGATCCCACGAGCAGTACTTC. Translated: CASRPSREGSHEQYF.

J is TRBJ2-7 and V is TRBV28; no reliable D call. The CDR3 runs to 13 residues. The V end lost 4 bases, the J end lost 1 base, and 8 bases lay between the germline ends. From germline, CDR1 is MDHEN and CDR2 SYDVKM. The CDR3 region is CASSYQESYEQYF. The CDR3 DNA follows: TGTGCCAGCAGTTACCAGGAGTCCTACGAGCAGTACTTC.

This CDR3 is CASSLEAGGSGETQYF. For the CDR3, the DNA is TGTGCCAGCAGTTTAGAAGCGGGAGGATCGGGAGAGACCCAGTACTTC. The rearrangement uses TRBV28 and TRBJ2-5, with 9 positions matching TRBD2. After removal of 2 bases from V and 4 bases from J, the junction contained 8 bases not matched to a gene. Germline CDR1 reads MDHEN; CDR2 reads SYDVKM. The CDR3 length is 16 residues.

Details on this clone: In the same sample, other DNA sequences code for this CDR3. CDR3 region: CASSLGARGLSYEQYF. CDR3 bases: TGTGCCAGCAGTTTAGGGGCCCGGGGCCTCTCCTACGAGCAGTACTTC. The chain recombines TRBV27 with TRBJ2-7; tentatively, D is TRBD1 or TRBD2 (5 bases each). CDR1 is MNHEY and CDR2 is SMNVEV in the germline V gene (reference sequence). CDR3 length: 16 amino acids. V lost 2 bases, J lost 0 bases, and 14 bases lay in between.

This clone occurred once. J is TRBJ1-4 and V is TRBV28; 10 bases map to TRBD1. Per germline, CDR1 MDHEN and CDR2 SYDVKM. This CDR3 has 17 residues. Germline trimming cut 4 bases from V and 6 bases from J; bases unmatched to any gene: 11. The CDR3 bases are TGTGCCAGCAGTTCCGGGACAGGGGAAACTTCCGATGAAAAACTGTTTTTT. This gives the protein CASSSGTGETSDEKLFF. Full variable domain (rest looked up from reference TRBV28 and TRBJ1-4): DVKVTQSSRYLVKRTGEKVFLECVQDMDHENMFWYRQDPGLGLRLIYFSYDVKMKEKGDIPEGYSVSREKKERFSLILESASTNQTSMYLCASSSGTGETSDEKLFFGSGTQLSVL.